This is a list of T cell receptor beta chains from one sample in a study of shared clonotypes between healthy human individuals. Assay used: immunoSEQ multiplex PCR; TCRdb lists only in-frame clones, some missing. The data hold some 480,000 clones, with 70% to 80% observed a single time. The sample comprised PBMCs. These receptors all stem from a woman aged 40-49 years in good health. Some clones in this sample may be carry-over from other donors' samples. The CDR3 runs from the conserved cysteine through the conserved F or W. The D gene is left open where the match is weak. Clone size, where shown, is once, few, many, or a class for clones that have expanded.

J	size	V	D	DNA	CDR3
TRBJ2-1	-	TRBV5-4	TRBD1	TGTGCCAGCAGCTTCTTCGGGACAGGGATCAATGAGCAGTTCTTC	CASSFFGTGINEQFF
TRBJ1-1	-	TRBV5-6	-	TGTGCCAGCAGCTTGAGGTACACTGAAGCTTTCTTT	CASSLRYTEAFF
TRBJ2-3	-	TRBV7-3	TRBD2	TGTGCCAGCAGCCCTAGACTAGCTTCGATAGATACGCAGTATTTT	CASSPRLASIDTQYF
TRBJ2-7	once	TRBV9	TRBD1	TGTGCCAGCAGCGTAAGCGGGACAGGGATCTACGAGCAGTACTTC	CASSVSGTGIYEQYF
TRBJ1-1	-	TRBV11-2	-	TGTGCCAGCAGACACAACGAGGACCGGGAAGCTTTCTTT	CASRHNEDREAFF
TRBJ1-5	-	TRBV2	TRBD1	TGTGCCAGCAGAAAGGACAGGCAACCTTTCAATCAGCCCCAGCATTTT	CASRKDRQPFNQPQHF
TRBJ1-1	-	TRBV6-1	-	TGTGCCAGCAGTGAGGGAGGCTTGGGAGCTTTCTTT	CASSEGGLGAFF
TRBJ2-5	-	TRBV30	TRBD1	TGTGCCTTGTTTTCTCGACAGGGTTTTAGGGAGACCCAGTACTTC	CALFSRQGFRETQYF
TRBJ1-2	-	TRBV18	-	TGTGCCAGCTCACCGCCAGTGCCACCTAACTATGGCTACACCTTC	CASSPPVPPNYGYTF
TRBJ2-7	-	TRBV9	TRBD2	TGTGCCAGCAGCGTAGGAAGACTAGCGGGAGAAGAGCAGTACTTC	CASSVGRLAGEEQYF
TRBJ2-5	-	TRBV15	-	TGTGCCACCAGCAGAGTGCAAGAGACCCAGTACTTC	CATSRVQETQYF
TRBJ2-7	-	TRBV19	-	TGTGCCAGTAGTCGAGGGGGGGCCACTTCCTACGAGCAGTACTTC	CASSRGGATSYEQYF
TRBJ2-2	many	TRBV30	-	TGTGCCTGGAGTCTCGGACCAAACACCGGGGAGCTGTTTTTT	CAWSLGPNTGELFF
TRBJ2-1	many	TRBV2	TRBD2	TGTGCCAGCAAATCCGGGACTAACTCCTACAATGAGCAGTTCTTC	CASKSGTNSYNEQFF
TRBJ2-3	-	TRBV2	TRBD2	TGTGCCAGCAGTGTTGACGGGGGGGTGTCTGGTACGCAGTATTTT	CASSVDGGVSGTQYF
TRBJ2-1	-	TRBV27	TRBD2	TGTGCCAGCAGTTACTCGGCGGGGGGGCAGTTCTTC	CASSYSAGGQFF
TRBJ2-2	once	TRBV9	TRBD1	TGTGCCAGCAGCGCCAGACAGGGGGCAGGTGGGGAGCTGTTTTTT	CASSARQGAGGELFF
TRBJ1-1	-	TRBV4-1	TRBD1	TGCGCCAGCAGCCAACAGGGACAGACGAACACTGAAGCTTTCTTT	CASSQQGQTNTEAFF
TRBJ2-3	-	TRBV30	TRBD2	TGTGCCTGGAGTGTATCCCGGACTAGCGGGAGGGCGGCTACGCAGTATTTT	CAWSVSRTSGRAATQYF
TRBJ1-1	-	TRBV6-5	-	TGTGCCAGCAGTTCTGGGGGGACCGCTGAAGCTTTCTTT	CASSSGGTAEAFF
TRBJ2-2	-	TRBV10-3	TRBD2	TGTGCCATCAGTGAGTCCGAACGGGTAGCGGGAGCCACCGGGGAGCTGTTTTTT	CAISESERVAGATGELFF
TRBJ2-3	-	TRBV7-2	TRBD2	TGTGCCAGCAGCCCTGGACTAGCGGGATCCGAGGATACGCAGTATTTT	CASSPGLAGSEDTQYF
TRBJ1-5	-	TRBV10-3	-	TGTGCCATCAACGGGTCGGGTCAGCCCCAGCATTTT	CAINGSGQPQHF
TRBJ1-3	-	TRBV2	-	TGTGCCAGCTGGGGGTCTGGAAACACCATATATTTT	CASWGSGNTIYF
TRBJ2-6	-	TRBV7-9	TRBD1	TGTGCCAGCAGCCAAGGGACAGGGGGACCTGGGGCCAACGTCCTGACTTTC	CASSQGTGGPGANVLTF
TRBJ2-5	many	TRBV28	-	TGTGCCAGCAGTCCCATCCTGAGGACCCAGTACTTC	CASSPILRTQYF
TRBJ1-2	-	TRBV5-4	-	TGTGCCAGCAGCTTGGAACGGCAGAGCTATGGCTACACCTTC	CASSLERQSYGYTF
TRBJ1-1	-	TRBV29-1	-	TGCAGCGCTGAAAGGGTAACTGAAGCTTTCTTT	CSAERVTEAFF
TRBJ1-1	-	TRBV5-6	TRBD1	TGTGCCAGCAGCTCAGGGGGCACTGAAGCTTTCTTT	CASSSGGTEAFF
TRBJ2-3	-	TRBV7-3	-	TGTGCCAGCAGCTTTGGCGACATAGATACGCAGTATTTT	CASSFGDIDTQYF
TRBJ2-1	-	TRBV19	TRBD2	TGTGCCAGTAGTCCCCTATTGACTAGCGGGGATAACAATGAGCAGTTCTTC	CASSPLLTSGDNNEQFF
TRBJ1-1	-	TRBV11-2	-	TGTGCCAGCACCCTATGGGGCGGCATGAACACTGAAGCTTTCTTT	CASTLWGGMNTEAFF
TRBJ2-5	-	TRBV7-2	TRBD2	TGTGCCAGCAGCTTAGTGGGCGGGAGAGAAGAGACCCAGTACTTC	CASSLVGGREETQYF
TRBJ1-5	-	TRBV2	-	TGTGCCAGCAGTGACCCCCTGTTCTGGGAATCTAATCAGCCCCAGCATTTT	CASSDPLFWESNQPQHF
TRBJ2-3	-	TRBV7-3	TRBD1	TGTGCCAGCAGCTCCTCGGGACAGGGTGTGCGTACGCAGTATTTT	CASSSSGQGVRTQYF
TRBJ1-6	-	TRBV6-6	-	TGTGCCAGCAGTGCTCCAACAGGAGGGGCACCCCTCCACTTT	CASSAPTGGAPLHF
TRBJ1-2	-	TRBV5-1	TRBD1	TGCGCCAGCAGCTCAGCCGGGACAGCTGACTATGGCTACACCTTC	CASSSAGTADYGYTF
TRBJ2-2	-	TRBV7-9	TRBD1	TGTGCCAGCAGCTGGGGACAGATCACCGGGGAGCTGTTTTTT	CASSWGQITGELFF
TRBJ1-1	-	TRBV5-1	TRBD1	TGCGCCAGCAGCACTTTGCAGGGGGCCGTGGCTGAAGCTTTCTTT	CASSTLQGAVAEAFF
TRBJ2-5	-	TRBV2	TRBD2	TGTGCCAGCAAGGTGACTAGCGGGACAGGGGAGACCCAGTACTTC	CASKVTSGTGETQYF
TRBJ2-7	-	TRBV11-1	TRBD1	TGTGCCAGCAGCCCCGAGACAGGGTTCGCCTACGAGCAGTACTTC	CASSPETGFAYEQYF
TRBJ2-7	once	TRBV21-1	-	TGTGCCAGCAGCAAAGGACAGGACTACTACGAGCAGTACTTC	CASSKGQDYYEQYF
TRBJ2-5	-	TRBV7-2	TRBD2	TGTGCCAGCAGCCCGGGGAGACTAGCGGGAGTGGAGACCCAGTACTTC	CASSPGRLAGVETQYF
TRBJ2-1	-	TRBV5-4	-	TGTGCCAGCAGCTTGGGTGTGGGAAGGGACAATGAGCAGTTCTTC	CASSLGVGRDNEQFF
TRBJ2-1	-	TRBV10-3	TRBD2	TGTGCCATTAGCGGGATGAGAAATGAGCAGTTCTTC	CAISGMRNEQFF
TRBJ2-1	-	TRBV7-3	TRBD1	TGTGCCAGCAGCCTCCTCTGGGGGACAGGGCACAATGAGCAGTTCTTC	CASSLLWGTGHNEQFF
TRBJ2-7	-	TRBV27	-	TGTGCCAGCAGTTTATACCGTAGGGACTACGAGCAGTACTTC	CASSLYRRDYEQYF
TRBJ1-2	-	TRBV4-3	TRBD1	TGCGCCAGCAGCCAAGCACCGGGACAGCTCTATGGCTACACCTTC	CASSQAPGQLYGYTF